This T cell receptor (beta chain) derives from a study of immune evolution from preneoplasia to lung adenocarcinoma. The CDR3 has 18 residues. Germline V lookup: CDR1 SGHRS, CDR2 YFSETQ. Trimming removed 3 bases at V and 7 bases at J, with 28 bases between. Some clones are missing from TCRdb's copy, which holds only in-frame ones; the method was immunoSEQ multiplex PCR. This table holds some 10,000 clones, over 70% found once. The rearrangement joins TRBV5-1 to TRBJ2-5, with D tentatively TRBD1 (6 bases). The source material was FFPE normal lung tissue adjacent to the tumor. The source of this sequence is a person in their sixties with lung adenocarcinoma. Some clones in this sample may be carry-over from other donors' samples. DNA of the CDR3: TGCGCCAGCAGCTATGAGGGACCGGGACAAAGGACCCGGGGGACCCAGTACTTC. Protein sequence: CASSYEGPGQRTRGTQYF. The entire variable domain, with the rest obtained from reference TRBV5-1 and TRBJ2-5, is as follows: KAGVTQTPRYLIKTRGQQVTLSCSPISGHRSVSWYQQTPGQGLQFLFEYFSETQRNKGNFPGRFSGRQFSNSRSEMNVSTLELGDSALYLCASSYEGPGQRTRGTQYFGPGTRLLVL.